This passage covers 12 T cell receptor beta chains from one sample sequenced in a study of T cell repertoires in cytomegalovirus infection. TCRdb reanalysed the reads using MiXCR and keeps one entry per CDR3 protein. The repertoire has roughly 640,000 distinct CDR3 sequences, 20% to 25% of them found once; the top ten carry roughly 8%. Sequencing was performed on CD8+ T cells from PBMCs. All receptors derive from a human donor in good health (CMV status not recorded). Some clones in this sample may be carry-over from other donors' samples.

The gene calls are TRBV2 and TRBJ2-3; 13 positions match TRBD2. The junction had 3 bases not matched to a gene; V was cut back by 4 bases and J by 2 bases. This CDR3 is 16 amino acids long. Germline loops: CDR1 SNHLY, CDR2 FYNNEI. CDR3 nucleotides: TGTGCCAGCAGTGCTGGGACTAGCGGGAACACAGATACGCAGTATTTT. It encodes CASSAGTSGNTDTQYF.

This clonotype has at least ten counts. The chain joins TRBV7-9 to TRBJ1-1; D is unclear. This CDR3 is 14 amino acids long. Germline V CDR1 and CDR2: SEHNR, FQNEAQ (reference sequence). The germline V and J ends were trimmed by 1 base and 4 bases, with 10 bases remaining between them. CDR3 DNA: TGTGCCAGCAGCTTAGGAGGCAGAGTCACTGAAGCTTTCTTT. This translates into CASSLGGRVTEAFF.

The chain links TRBV6-5 to TRBJ2-3, with 7 bases lining up with TRBD1. Germline V gene data show CDR1 as MNHEY and CDR2 as SVGAGI. V shed 2 bases and J 1 base; nucleotides not matched to a gene: 18. The CDR3 runs 20 residues. CDR3 DNA: TGTGCCAGCAGTTACGCCACAGGGGCTACAATGGGCGGCGGCACAGATACGCAGTATTTT. It is translated as CASSYATGATMGGGTDTQYF.

This chain connects TRBV11-2 to TRBJ2-5; perhaps TRBD2 as D (5 bases). In germline, CDR1 is SGHAT, CDR2 FQNNGV. With 3 bases removed from V and 4 bases from J, the gap between germline ends came to 18 bases. This CDR3 is built from 16 residues. The DNA of the CDR3 is TGTGCCAGCAGCTTCACCCTGCTGGGAGAGGGAGAGACCCAGTACTTC. It translates to CASSFTLLGEGETQYF.

This clonotype was counted between two and nine times. V is TRBV10-2 and J is TRBJ1-1, with 7 nucleotides matching TRBD1. The germline gives CDR1 WSHSY, CDR2 SAAADI. V trimming: 4 bases; J trimming: 10 bases; junction bases outside the gene matches: 12. The CDR3 runs 14 residues. The CDR3 loop reads CASSGGEIQGRAFF. CDR3 DNA: TGCGCCAGCAGTGGTGGGGAAATACAGGGGCGAGCTTTCTTT.

This clonotype was recorded a few times. DNA for the CDR3: TGTGCCACCAGTGATTCGAGTAGCGGGGGAATCCCTCACGTGGATACGCAGTATTTT. Its translation is CATSDSSSGGIPHVDTQYF. V gene TRBV24-1 combines with J gene TRBJ2-3; TRBD2 aligns across 9 bases. This CDR3 spans 19 amino acids. From germline, CDR1 is KGHDR and CDR2 SFDVKD. With 2 bases clipped from V and 6 bases from J, the junction kept 17 bases outside the gene matches.

In its sample, this clonotype was seen a few times. A junction end diverges from the germline sequence, so it may reflect a read error. The gene calls are TRBV6-6 and TRBJ1-1; D not certain. The CDR3 spans 10 residues. Germline values: CDR1 MNHNY, CDR2 SVGAGI (reference sequence). The CDR3 DNA sequence: TGTGCCAGCCGAGAAAGGTGGATTCTCTTT. Translating gives CASRERWILF.

This clonotype was counted many times. V usage is TRBV28 and J usage is TRBJ1-2; a possible D gene is TRBD1 (6 bases). The V gene lost 4 bases and the J gene lost 0 bases, with 15 bases spanning the gap. Germline assignment: CDR1 MDHEN and CDR2 SYDVKM. The CDR3 contains 16 residues. The CDR3 sequence: CASSSRIGQSNYGYTF. The DNA of the CDR3 is TGTGCCAGCAGTTCTCGAATCGGACAGTCTAACTATGGCTACACCTTC.

In its sample, this clonotype was seen many times. V and J are TRBV28 and TRBJ1-1; D might be TRBD1 (5 bases). The length of the CDR3 is 12 residues. Germline V gene lookup returns CDR1 MDHEN and CDR2 SYDVKM. V lost 7 bases, J lost 6 bases, and 12 bases lay in between. CDR3 loop: CASTPWGSEAFF. CDR3 coding DNA: TGTGCCAGCACTCCCTGGGGGTCTGAAGCTTTCTTT. The full variable domain, its missing parts supplied by reference TRBV28 and TRBJ1-1, is DVKVTQSSRYLVKRTGEKVFLECVQDMDHENMFWYRQDPGLGLRLIYFSYDVKMKEKGDIPEGYSVSREKKERFSLILESASTNQTSMYLCASTPWGSEAFFGQGTRLTVV.

This clonotype showed up just a few times. The chain couples TRBV6-5 to TRBJ2-3; D is unclear. V was trimmed by 5 bases and J by 2 bases, leaving 17 bases between them. Germline assignment: CDR1 MNHEY and CDR2 SVGAGI. The CDR3 runs 16 residues. CDR3 protein: CASSLDQPVDTDTQYF. In DNA, the CDR3 is TGTGCCAGCAGTCTGGACCAACCAGTCGACACAGATACGCAGTATTTT.

This clonotype has more than one count but fewer than ten. V and J are TRBV20-1 and TRBJ1-1; 10 bases map to TRBD1. This CDR3 has 14 residues. The V gene end was trimmed by 6 bases and the J gene end by 6 bases; junction bases not matched to a gene: 10. Germline V gene data show CDR1 as DFQATT and CDR2 as SNEGSKA (reference sequence). CDR3 amino acids: CSAESRDRGPEAFF. Written as DNA, the CDR3 is TGCAGTGCGGAGAGTCGGGACAGGGGACCTGAAGCTTTCTTT.

This clonotype was counted ten times or more. J is TRBJ2-4 and V is TRBV7-8; TRBD1 aligns across 7 bases. The CDR3 runs 18 residues. The germline CDR1 and CDR2 sequences are SGHVS and FQNEAQ. Losses at the gene ends were 3 bases for V and 2 bases for J; bases not matched to a gene: 13. CDR3: CASSLSKQGRGSKNIQYF. CDR3 nucleotides: TGTGCCAGCAGCTTGTCCAAACAGGGGAGAGGTTCCAAAAACATTCAGTACTTC. Variable domain in full (rest from reference TRBV7-8 and TRBJ2-4): GAGVSQSPRYKVAKRGQDVALRCDPISGHVSLFWYQQALGQGPEFLTYFQNEAQLDKSGLPSDRFFAERPEGSVSTLKIQRTQQEDSAVYLCASSLSKQGRGSKNIQYFGAGTRLSVL.